Only a few counts were recorded for the clone carrying this TCR beta chain. The record originates from a study of cytomegalovirus exposure and HLA in healthy donors. The CDR3 contains 12 residues. With 6 bases removed from V and 3 bases from J, the gap between germline ends came to 9 bases. From germline, CDR1 is MNHEY and CDR2 SVGAGI. Both 60 Vbeta primers and 13 Jbeta primers went into the PCR. Produced via immunoSEQ multiplex PCR; TCRdb's table is partial and in-frame only. The sample yields more than 150,000 clones, roughly four fifths seen once. The chain has TRBV6-5 and TRBJ2-7; D remains unclear. The specimen sequenced was PBMCs. The receptor was derived from a man aged 18 to 35 in good health and CMV-seronegative. The CDR3 protein is CASSLYVYEQYF. CDR3 nucleotide sequence: TGTGCCAGCAGCCTCTACGTCTACGAGCAGTACTTC.